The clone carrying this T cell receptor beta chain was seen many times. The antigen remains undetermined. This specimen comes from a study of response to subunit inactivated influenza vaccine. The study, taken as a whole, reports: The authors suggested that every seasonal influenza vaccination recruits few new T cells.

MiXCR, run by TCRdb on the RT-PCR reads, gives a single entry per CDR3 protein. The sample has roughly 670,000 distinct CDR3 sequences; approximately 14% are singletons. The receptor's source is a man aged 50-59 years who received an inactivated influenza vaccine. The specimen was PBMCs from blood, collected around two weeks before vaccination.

The CDR3 DNA is TGTGCCAGCAGTGACAGGGGCAATCAGCCCCAGCATTTT. Encoded protein: CASSDRGNQPQHF. The chain has TRBV6-2 or TRBV6-3 and TRBJ1-5; 7 nucleotides line up with TRBD1. The CDR3 spans 13 residues. V was pared by 5 bases and J by 2 bases, with 0 bases of the junction left unmatched. Germline V CDR1 and CDR2: MNHEY, SVGEGT.